This T cell receptor beta chain was identified during a study of CD8+CD57+ T cells in acquired aplastic anemia. Study-wide context: Around 3.5 ug was the average amount of DNA from sorted CD4+ and CD8+ cells. Overall study results and limits: Patients showed no significant difference from controls in CD8+ Simpson's diversity.

Patients selected for sequencing had displayed CD8+CD57+ cell expansion by flow cytometry. In germline, CDR1 is ENHRY, CDR2 SYGVKD. This CDR3 spans 14 amino acids. Trimming cost V 3 bases and J 5 bases, with 13 bases left between them. This clonotype was recorded many times. The antigen remains unidentified. Both TCR beta VDJ combination and CDR3 sequence profiling were carried out. Genomic DNA was the template for this profiling. TCRdb redid the calling of the reads with MiXCR, one entry per CDR3 protein. The sample contains under 150,000 distinct CDR3 sequences, over 30% of which appear only once. The source material was sorted CD4+, CD8+, or CD8+CD57+ T cells (not recorded which) from PBMCs. The chain combines TRBV10-3 with TRBJ1-2; tentatively, D is TRBD1 (6 bases). This TCR came from a human donor with aplastic anemia. The CDR3 protein is CAISEDRTLYGYTF. Written as DNA, the CDR3 is TGTGCCATCAGTGAAGACAGGACCTTATATGGCTACACCTTC.